This entry features one T cell receptor beta chain sequence. The antigen is not known. The CDR3 spans 14 residues. Germline CDR1 and CDR2: KGHSH and LQKENI. V lost 2 bases and J lost 2; bases outside the gene matches: 2. The data originate from a study of T-cell memory formation after mild COVID-19. Turning to the study itself: TCR clusters were mostly confined to one donor each.

A single record per CDR3 protein comes from TCRdb applying MiXCR to the 5' RACE reads. The repertoire consists of fewer than 75,000 distinct CDR3 sequences, with roughly an eighth occurring once and the leading ten covering around 25%. Whole-study findings and limits: The appearance of some responding clones in pre-infection memory suggested that cross-reactive memory joined.

This clonotype was sampled from a man aged 18 to 30 who had mild COVID-19 (a few samples of this study predate the infection). Cell type and time point are not known. The sequencing input was PBMCs or a T cell subset sorted from them (not recorded which). V gene TRBV18 combines with J gene TRBJ1-2, with 7 nucleotides matching TRBD1. The CDR3 nucleotides read TGTGCCAGCTCACCAGTACAGGGGAACTATGGCTACACCTTC. Amino acids: CASSPVQGNYGYTF.